The clone carrying this T cell receptor beta chain was found a few times. MiXCR, applied by TCRdb to the RT-PCR reads, yields one record per CDR3 protein. This sample has 200,000 to 250,000 distinct CDR3 sequences; less than 15% occur once, and the top ten carry 11%. The sample is drawn from a study of patients and donors after allogeneic stem cell transplantation. This CDR3 is built from 17 residues. Looked up from germline, CDR1 is DFQATT and CDR2 is SNEGSKA (reference sequence). V was pared by 1 base and J by 0 bases, with 5 bases of the junction left unmatched. The clonotype comes from a human donor who was either an allogeneic HSCT recipient or a stem cell or donor lymphocyte infusion donor (not recorded which). It is not recorded whose cells these are; they may come from a transplant donor. The sample taken for sequencing was blood, either unsorted or a sorted T cell fraction (not recorded which). The rearrangement uses TRBV20-1 and TRBJ2-7; 14 bases match TRBD2. This CDR3 is CSARVVTSGRASYEQYF. The CDR3 bases are TGCAGTGCTAGAGTGGTGACTAGCGGGAGGGCCTCCTACGAGCAGTACTTC.